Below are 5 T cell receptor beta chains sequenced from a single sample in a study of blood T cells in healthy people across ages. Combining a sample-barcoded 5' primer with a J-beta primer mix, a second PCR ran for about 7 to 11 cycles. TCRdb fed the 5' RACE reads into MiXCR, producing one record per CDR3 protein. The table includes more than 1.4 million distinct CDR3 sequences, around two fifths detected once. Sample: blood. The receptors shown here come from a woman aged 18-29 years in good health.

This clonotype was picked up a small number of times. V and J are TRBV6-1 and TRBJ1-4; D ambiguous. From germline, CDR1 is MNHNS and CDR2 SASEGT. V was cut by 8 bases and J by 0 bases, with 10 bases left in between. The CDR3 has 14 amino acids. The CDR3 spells CASVMGSTNEKLFF. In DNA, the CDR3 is TGTGCCAGCGTTATGGGTTCAACTAATGAAAAACTGTTTTTT.

CDR3 in DNA: TGTGCCAGCAGTTACGCCGACGGCAATCAGCCCCAGCATTTT. Its protein product is CASSYADGNQPQHF. The rearrangement uses TRBV6-6 and TRBJ1-5, with unresolved D. CDR1 and CDR2 (germline): MNHNY, SVGAGI (reference sequence). The CDR3 has 14 residues. The ends were cut back, 2 bases at V and 2 bases at J, with 7 bases in the middle.

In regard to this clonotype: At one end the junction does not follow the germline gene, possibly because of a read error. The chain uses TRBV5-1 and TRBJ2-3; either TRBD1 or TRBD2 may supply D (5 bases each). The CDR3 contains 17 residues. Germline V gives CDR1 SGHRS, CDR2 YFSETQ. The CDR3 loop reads CASSSGYSRSLTGTQYF. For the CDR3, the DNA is TGCGCCAGCAGCTCGGGGTACTCGCGGTCCCTCACAGGTACGCAGTATTTT.

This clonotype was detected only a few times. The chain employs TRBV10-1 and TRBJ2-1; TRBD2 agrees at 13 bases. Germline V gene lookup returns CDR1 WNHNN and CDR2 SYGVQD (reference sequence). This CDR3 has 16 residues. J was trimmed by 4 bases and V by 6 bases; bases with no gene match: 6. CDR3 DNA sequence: TGCGCCAGCAGCAAAGGACTAGCGGGAGATTACAATGAGCAGTTCTTC. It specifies CASSKGLAGDYNEQFF.

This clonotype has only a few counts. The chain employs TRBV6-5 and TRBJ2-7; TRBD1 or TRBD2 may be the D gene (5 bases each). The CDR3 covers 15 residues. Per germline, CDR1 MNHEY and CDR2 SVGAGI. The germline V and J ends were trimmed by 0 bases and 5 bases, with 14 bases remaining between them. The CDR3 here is CASSYSGAPWDEQYF. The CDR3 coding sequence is TGTGCCAGCAGTTACTCCGGGGCGCCCTGGGACGAGCAGTACTTC.